Each of the 12 T cell receptor beta chains below was sequenced from the same sample in a study of T cell responses to AZD1222 COVID-19 vaccine. Only in-frame clones appear in the TCRdb table, and some are missing; sequencing was by immunoSEQ multiplex PCR. Among roughly 110,000 clones, approximately 90% were seen once, and the ten largest hold approximately 4.2%. Material: peripheral blood, obtained on day 0 of AZD1222 vaccination. These receptors were taken from an adult in good health.

The V call is TRBV12-3 or TRBV12-4, the J call TRBJ2-7; perhaps TRBD2 as D (6 bases). This CDR3 has 12 amino acids. V dropped 9 bases and J dropped 0 bases, with 9 bases sitting between them. For the CDR3, the DNA is TGTGCCAGTTCGGGGGTCTCCTACGAGCAGTACTTC. Amino acid sequence: CASSGVSYEQYF.

This chain links TRBV9 with TRBJ1-2, with 8 bases aligning to TRBD1. CDR1 is SGDLS, CDR2 YYNGEE, per germline. Losses at the gene ends were 0 bases for V and 8 bases for J; bases not matched to a gene: 9. The CDR3 sequence is 15 residues long. The CDR3 bases are TGTGCCAGCAGCGTAGCTGAGGGGCAGGGGGCCGGCTACACCTTC. Translating it yields CASSVAEGQGAGYTF.

The CDR3 loop is CATSRVGTAYGYTF. CDR3 DNA: TGTGCCACCAGCAGAGTCGGGACAGCCTATGGCTACACCTTC. The chain uses TRBV15 and TRBJ1-2, with 7 bases that match TRBD1. Trimming removed 1 base from V and 4 bases from J; junction bases left unmatched: 3. Germline loops: CDR1 LNHNV, CDR2 YYDKDF (reference sequence). The CDR3 is 14 amino acids.

This clone has just one count. The CDR3 nucleotides are TGTGCCAGCAGCTCCGGCCCGGGACAGGGGGCCACTGAAGCTTTCTTT. Protein product: CASSSGPGQGATEAFF. The J gene is TRBJ1-1, the V gene TRBV7-9; 12 bases agree with TRBD1. The CDR3 has 16 amino acids. CDR1 is SEHNR, CDR2 FQNEAQ, per germline (reference sequence). Trimming took 4 bases from V and 4 from J; bases not matched to a gene: 7.

J is TRBJ1-5 and V is TRBV15; perhaps TRBD1 as D (6 bases). CDR3 length: 15 amino acids. The V and J ends lost 1 base and 1 base respectively, with 8 bases between them. Germline CDR1 LNHNV, CDR2 YYDKDF (reference sequence). The CDR3 region is CATSRVRGSNQPQHF. In DNA, the CDR3 is TGTGCCACCAGCAGAGTCAGGGGCAGCAATCAGCCCCAGCATTTT.

This chain connects TRBV7-9 to TRBJ1-1; D remains ambiguous. V was trimmed by 2 bases and J by 1 base, leaving 5 bases between them. The CDR3 runs to 13 residues. Germline assignment: CDR1 SEHNR and CDR2 FQNEAQ (reference sequence). Written as DNA, the CDR3 is TGTGCCAGCAGCTTATATGGGAACACTGAAGCTTTCTTT. Translation: CASSLYGNTEAFF.

The rearrangement uses TRBV6-6 and TRBJ2-1, with D maybe TRBD2 (6 bases). V was shortened by 6 bases and J by 10 bases, with 13 bases between the two germline ends. The CDR3 has 12 amino acids. Germline CDR1 and CDR2: MNHNY and SVGAGI (reference sequence). The CDR3 sequence: CASSQRGGEQFF. The DNA for the CDR3 is TGTGCCAGCAGCCAACGGGGAGGAGAGCAGTTCTTC.

The V and J genes are TRBV6-5 and TRBJ2-1; 10 bases align to TRBD1. The length of the CDR3 is 15 residues. Germline lookup yields CDR1 MNHEY and CDR2 SVGAGI. Unmatched junction bases numbered 7, after V lost 6 bases and J lost 5 bases. The CDR3 loop is CASRSGQGRHNEQFF. CDR3 bases: TGTGCCAGCAGATCGGGACAGGGGAGGCACAATGAGCAGTTCTTC.

The rearrangement links TRBV7-3 to TRBJ2-2, with 10 bases lining up with TRBD2. The CDR3 runs to 18 residues. The junction had 10 bases not matched to a gene; V was cut back by 0 bases and J by 6 bases. CDR1 and CDR2 (germline): SGHTA, FQGTGA. The CDR3 coding sequence is TGTGCCAGCAGCTTAACTTCGAGCGGGGGGGCCCGCCCCGGGGAGCTGTTTTTT. Its protein product is CASSLTSSGGARPGELFF.

V gene TRBV5-4 combines with J gene TRBJ1-1, with D possibly matching TRBD1 (6 bases). The CDR3 has 15 residues. V was pared by 0 bases and J by 5 bases, with 14 bases between. Germline-derived CDR1 and CDR2 are SGHNT and YYREEE (reference sequence). CDR3 loop: CASSLEGGRDTEAFF. CDR3 coding DNA: TGTGCCAGCAGCTTGGAGGGGGGAAGGGATACTGAAGCTTTCTTT.

This chain joins TRBV23-1 and TRBJ1-1; D is unclear. TRBV23-1 is flagged as an ORF with uncertain function. Trimming took 2 bases from V and 2 from J, leaving 15 bases between them. The CDR3 runs 16 residues. The CDR3 is CASSQPHSGVNTEAFF. The CDR3 coding sequence is TGCGCCAGCAGTCAACCCCACAGTGGAGTAAACACTGAAGCTTTCTTT.

The gene calls are TRBV5-1 and TRBJ2-3; 9 nucleotides align to TRBD2. The germline gives CDR1 SGHRS, CDR2 YFSETQ. Trimming at V came to 1 base and at J to 3 bases, leaving 9 bases not matched to a gene. CDR3 length: 17 amino acids. The CDR3 DNA sequence: TGCGCCAGCAGCTTGTGGCGGGGGGGCGAGCGGACAGATACGCAGTATTTT. Amino acids: CASSLWRGGERTDTQYF.